This T cell receptor beta chain was sequenced for a study of blood T cell repertoires in COVID-19. The wider study: Some COVID-19 samples were acute and others convalescent; all came from the United States, Italy and Spain. T cells, B-cell-depleted T cells, or PBMCs supplied cDNA or gDNA.

Methods used by the authors: Reference gene primer amplification yielded estimated nucleated cell counts. Here immunoSEQ multiplex PCR was the method, and the copy in TCRdb shows in-frame clones only, minus some. V and J calls and clone size are as listed in that table; D and trimming were resolved from the DNA. Of 250,000 to 300,000 clones listed, around 80% are singletons. This CDR3 has 18 residues. Trimming cost V 4 bases and J 1 base; bases outside gene matches: 16. Germline V CDR1 and CDR2: MDHEN, SYDVKM. The specimen sequenced was peripheral blood. The TCR sequence derives from an elderly man with acute or convalescent COVID-19. The rearrangement joins TRBV28 to TRBJ2-7; 7 bases match TRBD2. The CDR3 DNA follows: TGTGCCAGCAGTTCCCCAACTCCCTTAGGACTAGTATCCTACGAGCAGTACTTC. It yields the protein CASSSPTPLGLVSYEQYF. The entire variable domain, with the rest obtained from reference TRBV28 and TRBJ2-7, is as follows: DVKVTQSSRYLVKRTGEKVFLECVQDMDHENMFWYRQDPGLGLRLIYFSYDVKMKEKGDIPEGYSVSREKKERFSLILESASTNQTSMYLCASSSPTPLGLVSYEQYFGPGTRLTVT.